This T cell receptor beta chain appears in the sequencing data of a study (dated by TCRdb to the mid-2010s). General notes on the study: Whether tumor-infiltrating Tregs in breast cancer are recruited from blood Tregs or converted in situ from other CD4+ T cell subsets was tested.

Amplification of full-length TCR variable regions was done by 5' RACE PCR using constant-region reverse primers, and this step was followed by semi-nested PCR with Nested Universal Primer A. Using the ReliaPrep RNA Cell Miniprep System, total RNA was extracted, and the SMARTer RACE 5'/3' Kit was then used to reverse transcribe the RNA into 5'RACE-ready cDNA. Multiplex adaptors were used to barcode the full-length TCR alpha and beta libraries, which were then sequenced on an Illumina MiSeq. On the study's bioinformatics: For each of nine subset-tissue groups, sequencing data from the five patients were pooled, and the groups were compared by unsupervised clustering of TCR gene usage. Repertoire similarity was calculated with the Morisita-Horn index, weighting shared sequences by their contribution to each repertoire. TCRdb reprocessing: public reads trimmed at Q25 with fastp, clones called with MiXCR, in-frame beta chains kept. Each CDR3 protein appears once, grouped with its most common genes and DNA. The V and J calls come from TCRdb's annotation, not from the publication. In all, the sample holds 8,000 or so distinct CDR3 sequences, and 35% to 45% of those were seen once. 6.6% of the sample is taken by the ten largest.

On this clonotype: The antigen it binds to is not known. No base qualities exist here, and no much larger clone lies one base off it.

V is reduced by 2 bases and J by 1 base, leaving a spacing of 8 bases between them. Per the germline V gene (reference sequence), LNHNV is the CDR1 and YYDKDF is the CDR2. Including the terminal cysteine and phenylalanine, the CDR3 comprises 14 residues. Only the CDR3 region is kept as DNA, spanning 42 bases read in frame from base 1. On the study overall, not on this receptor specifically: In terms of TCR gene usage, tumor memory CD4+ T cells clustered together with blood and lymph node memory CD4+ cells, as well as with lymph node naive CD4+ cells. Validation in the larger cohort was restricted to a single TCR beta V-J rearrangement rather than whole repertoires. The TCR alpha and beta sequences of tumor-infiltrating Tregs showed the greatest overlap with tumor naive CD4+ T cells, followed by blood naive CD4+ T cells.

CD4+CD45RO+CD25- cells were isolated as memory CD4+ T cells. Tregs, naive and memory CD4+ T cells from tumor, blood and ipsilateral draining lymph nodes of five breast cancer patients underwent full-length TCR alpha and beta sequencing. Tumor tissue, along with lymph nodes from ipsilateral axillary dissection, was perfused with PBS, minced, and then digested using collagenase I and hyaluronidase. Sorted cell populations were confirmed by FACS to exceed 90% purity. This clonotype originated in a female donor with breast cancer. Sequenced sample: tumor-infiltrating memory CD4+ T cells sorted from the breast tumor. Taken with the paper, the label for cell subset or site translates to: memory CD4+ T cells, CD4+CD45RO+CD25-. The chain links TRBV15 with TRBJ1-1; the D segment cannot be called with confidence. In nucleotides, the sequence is TGTGCCACCAGCAGACAGTCGCGGAACACTGAAGCTTTCTTT. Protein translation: CATSRQSRNTEAFF.